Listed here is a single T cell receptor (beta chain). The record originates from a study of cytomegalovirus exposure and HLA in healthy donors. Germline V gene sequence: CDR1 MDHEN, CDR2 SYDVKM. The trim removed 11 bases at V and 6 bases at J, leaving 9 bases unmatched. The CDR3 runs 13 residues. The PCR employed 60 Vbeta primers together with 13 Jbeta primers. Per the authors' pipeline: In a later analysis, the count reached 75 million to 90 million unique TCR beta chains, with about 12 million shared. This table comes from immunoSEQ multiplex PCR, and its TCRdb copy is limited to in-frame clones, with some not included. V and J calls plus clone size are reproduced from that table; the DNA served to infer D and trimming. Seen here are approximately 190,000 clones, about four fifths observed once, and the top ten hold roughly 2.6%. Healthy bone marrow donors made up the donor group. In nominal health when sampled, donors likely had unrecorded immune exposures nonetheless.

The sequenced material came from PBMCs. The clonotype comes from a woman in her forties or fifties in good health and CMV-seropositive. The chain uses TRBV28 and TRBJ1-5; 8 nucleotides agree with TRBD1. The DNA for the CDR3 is TGTGCCGCAGCCAACAGGGGGGGTCAGCCCCAGCATTTT. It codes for CAAANRGGQPQHF.